Each of the 12 T cell receptor beta chains below was sequenced from the same sample in a study of CD8 T cells in Susac syndrome. Random hexamers served to reverse transcribe roughly 0.5 to 1 ug RNA. Each CDR3 protein gets one entry after TCRdb re-called the immunoSEQ multiplex PCR reads with MiXCR. The sample lists some 160,000 distinct CDR3 sequences, around 94% occurring once. Sequenced sample: CD4+ T cells from PBMCs. The receptor set was obtained from a human donor with Susac syndrome.

This clonotype was found once. The chain has TRBV20-1 and TRBJ1-2; TRBD1 aligns across 8 bases. The germline CDR1 and CDR2 sequences are DFQATT and SNEGSKA (reference sequence). CDR3 length: 13 amino acids. Trimming cost V 5 bases and J 3 bases; bases outside gene matches: 5. CDR3 loop: CSAPGTGHYGYTF. The CDR3 DNA is TGCAGTGCTCCCGGGACAGGCCACTATGGCTACACCTTC.

V gene TRBV3-1 combines with J gene TRBJ1-2; TRBD1 matches at 8 bases. This CDR3 has 15 residues. V shed 3 bases and J 2 bases; nucleotides not matched to a gene: 5. Germline assignment: CDR1 LGHDT and CDR2 YNNKEL (reference sequence). In nucleotides, the CDR3 is TGTGCCAGCAGCCAGAGACAGGGGAGGAACTATGGCTACACCTTC. Translation gives CASSQRQGRNYGYTF.

V gene TRBV5-8 combines with J gene TRBJ2-5; 8 bases line up with TRBD2. The CDR3 spans 14 residues. The ends lost 1 base at V and 6 bases at J; junction bases unmatched: 5. CDR1 is SGHTS, CDR2 YDEGEE, per germline. The CDR3 DNA reads TGTGCCAGCAGCTTGACTAGCGGTATGAAGACCCAGTACTTC. Protein: CASSLTSGMKTQYF.

The sample holds one count of this clonotype. The chain links TRBV3-1 to TRBJ2-1; tentatively, D is TRBD1 or TRBD2 (5 bases each). The CDR3 length is 14 residues. CDR1 is LGHDT and CDR2 is YNNKEL in the germline V gene (reference sequence). With 2 bases removed from V and 8 bases from J, the gap between germline ends came to 13 bases. The CDR3 here is CASSQRDGSDEQFF. The CDR3 region has the DNA TGTGCCAGCAGCCAACGGGACGGGTCAGATGAGCAGTTCTTC.

V usage is TRBV6-2 or TRBV6-3 and J usage is TRBJ2-3; D might be TRBD2 (5 bases). The germline CDR1 and CDR2 sequences are MNHEY and SVGEGT. CDR3 length equals 13 residues. V dropped 6 bases and J dropped 4 bases, with 11 bases sitting between them. The CDR3 nucleotides are TGTGCCAGCAGAACTGGACTCCCAGATACGCAGTATTTT. Protein: CASRTGLPDTQYF.

This chain links TRBV2 with TRBJ2-1; D gene unclear. CDR1 and CDR2 (germline): SNHLY, FYNNEI. Trimming removed 6 bases from V and 8 bases from J, with 11 bases in between. This CDR3 region has 12 residues. CDR3 loop: CASRRISDEQFF. Written as DNA, the CDR3 is TGTGCCAGCAGGCGGATTTCGGATGAGCAGTTCTTC.

This chain joins TRBV4-2 and TRBJ1-5; 8 nucleotides align to TRBD1. There are 15 residues in the CDR3. V lost 0 bases, J lost 4 bases, and 2 bases stayed unmatched. CDR1 is LGHNA, CDR2 YNFKEQ, per germline. The CDR3 loop reads CASSQDGTGNQPQHF. The CDR3 region has the DNA TGTGCCAGCAGCCAAGATGGGACAGGAAATCAGCCCCAGCATTTT.

This chain joins TRBV7-9 and TRBJ2-7, with D possibly being TRBD2 (5 bases). The V gene lost 3 bases and the J gene lost 4 bases, with 7 bases spanning the gap. Germline lookup yields CDR1 SEHNR and CDR2 FQNEAQ (reference sequence). This CDR3 contains 12 residues. CDR3 residues: CASSFGRYEQYF. CDR3 DNA: TGTGCCAGCAGCTTTGGGAGATACGAGCAGTACTTC.

The gene calls are TRBV18 and TRBJ2-1; perhaps TRBD1 as D (6 bases). CDR3 length equals 14 residues. Germline CDR1 is KGHSH and CDR2 is LQKENI. V gave up 3 bases and J gave up 2 bases, with 8 bases separating them. The CDR3 protein is CASSPTGAYNEQFF. CDR3 bases: TGTGCCAGCTCACCGACAGGAGCCTACAATGAGCAGTTCTTC.

This chain uses TRBV2 with TRBJ2-7; a possible D gene is TRBD1 (6 bases). The V end was cut by 7 bases, the J end by 6 bases, with 19 bases between. The germline CDR1 and CDR2 sequences are SNHLY and FYNNEI. The CDR3 covers 14 residues. CDR3 bases: TGTGCCAGCAATCCAACAGGGCCCGTCTCCGAGCAGTACTTC. It yields the protein CASNPTGPVSEQYF.

The rearrangement uses TRBV7-9 and TRBJ1-6, with TRBD1 matching over 7 bases. The J segment lost 5 bases and the V segment lost 5 bases, leaving 3 bases of the junction unmatched. CDR3 length: 14 residues. Germline V gene sequence: CDR1 SEHNR, CDR2 FQNEAQ (reference sequence). The CDR3 nucleotides read TGTGCCAGCAGCATCACAGGGGATAATTCACCCCTCCACTTT. As protein: CASSITGDNSPLHF. Complete variable domain (other parts from reference TRBV7-9 and TRBJ1-6): DTGVSQNPRHKITKRGQNVTFRCDPISEHNRLYWYRQTLGQGPEFLTYFQNEAQLEKSRLLSDRFSAERPKGSFSTLEIQRTEQGDSAMYLCASSITGDNSPLHFGNGTRLTVT.

The chain joins TRBV7-2 to TRBJ2-5, with a weak D call TRBD2 (6 bases). Germline V lookup: CDR1 SGHTA, CDR2 FQGNSA. The CDR3 consists of 17 residues. V was shortened by 4 bases and J by 5 bases, with 23 bases between the two germline ends. The CDR3: CASSSFDPGLAGETQYF. CDR3 sequence (DNA): TGTGCCAGCAGCTCATTCGATCCGGGACTCGCAGGGGAGACCCAGTACTTC.